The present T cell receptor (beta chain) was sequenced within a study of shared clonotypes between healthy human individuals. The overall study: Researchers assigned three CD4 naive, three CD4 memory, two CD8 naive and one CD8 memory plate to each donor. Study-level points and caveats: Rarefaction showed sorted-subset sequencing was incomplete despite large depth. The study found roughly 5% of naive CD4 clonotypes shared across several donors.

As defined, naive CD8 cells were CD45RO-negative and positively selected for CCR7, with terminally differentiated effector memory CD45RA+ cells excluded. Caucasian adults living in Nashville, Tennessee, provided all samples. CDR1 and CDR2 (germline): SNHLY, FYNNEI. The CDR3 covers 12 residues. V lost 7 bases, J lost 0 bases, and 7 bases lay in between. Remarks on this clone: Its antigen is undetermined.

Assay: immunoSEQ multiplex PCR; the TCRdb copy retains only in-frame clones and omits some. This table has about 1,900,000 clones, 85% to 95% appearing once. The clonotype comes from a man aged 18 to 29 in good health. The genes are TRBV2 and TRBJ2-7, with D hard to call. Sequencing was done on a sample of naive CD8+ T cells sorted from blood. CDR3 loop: CASTVVSYEQYF. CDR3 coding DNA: TGTGCCAGCACCGTGGTCTCCTACGAGCAGTACTTC. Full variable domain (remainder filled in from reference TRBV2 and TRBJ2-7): EPEVTQTPSHQVTQMGQEVILRCVPISNHLYFYWYRQILGQKVEFLVSFYNNEISEKSEIFDDQFSVERPDGSNFTLKIRSTKLEDSAMYFCASTVVSYEQYFGPGTRLTVT.